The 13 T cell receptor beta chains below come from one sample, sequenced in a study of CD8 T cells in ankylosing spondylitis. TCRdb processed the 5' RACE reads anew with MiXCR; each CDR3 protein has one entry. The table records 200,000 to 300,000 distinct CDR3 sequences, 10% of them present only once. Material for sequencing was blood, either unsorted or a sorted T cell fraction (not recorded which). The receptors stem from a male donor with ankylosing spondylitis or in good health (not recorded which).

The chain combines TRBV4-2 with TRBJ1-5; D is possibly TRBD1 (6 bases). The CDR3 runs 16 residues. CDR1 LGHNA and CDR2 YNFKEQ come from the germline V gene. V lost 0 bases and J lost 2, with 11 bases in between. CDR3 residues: CASSQDWGRGNQPQHF. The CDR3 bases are TGTGCCAGCAGCCAAGATTGGGGGCGAGGCAATCAGCCCCAGCATTTT.

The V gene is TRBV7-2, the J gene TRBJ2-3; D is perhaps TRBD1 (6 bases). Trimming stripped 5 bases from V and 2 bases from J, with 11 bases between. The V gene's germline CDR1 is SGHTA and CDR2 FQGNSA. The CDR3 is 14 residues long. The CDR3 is CASSQDRVTDTQYF. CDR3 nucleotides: TGTGCCAGCAGCCAGGACAGAGTCACAGATACGCAGTATTTT.

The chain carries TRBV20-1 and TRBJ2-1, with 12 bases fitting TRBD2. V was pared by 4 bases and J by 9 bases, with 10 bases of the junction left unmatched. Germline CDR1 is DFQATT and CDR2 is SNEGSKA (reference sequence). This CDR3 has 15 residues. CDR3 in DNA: TGCAGTGCTACAGGCCTAGCGGGGGGGCATAGTGAGCAGTTCTTC. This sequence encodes CSATGLAGGHSEQFF.

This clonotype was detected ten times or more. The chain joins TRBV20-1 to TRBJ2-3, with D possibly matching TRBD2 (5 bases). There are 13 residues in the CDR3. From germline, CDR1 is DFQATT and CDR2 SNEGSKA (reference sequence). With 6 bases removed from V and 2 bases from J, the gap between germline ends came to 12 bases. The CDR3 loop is CSAPTGVTDTQYF. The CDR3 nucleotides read TGCAGTGCGCCGACCGGGGTCACAGATACGCAGTATTTT.

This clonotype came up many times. CDR3 residues: CASSLGTGINEQFF. In DNA form, the CDR3 reads TGTGCCAGCAGCTTGGGGACAGGGATCAATGAGCAGTTCTTC. The chain couples TRBV7-6 to TRBJ2-1; 9 nucleotides align to TRBD1. CDR3 length: 14 amino acids. Per germline, CDR1 SGHVS and CDR2 FNYEAQ. With V trimmed by 3 bases and J by 6 bases, 3 bases remained unmatched.

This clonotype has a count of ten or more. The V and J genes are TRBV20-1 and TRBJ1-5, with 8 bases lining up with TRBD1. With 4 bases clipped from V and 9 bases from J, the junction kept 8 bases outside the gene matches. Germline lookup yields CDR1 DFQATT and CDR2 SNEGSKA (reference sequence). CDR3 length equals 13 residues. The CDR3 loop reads CSAIGQGQGPQHF. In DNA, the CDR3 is TGCAGTGCTATTGGACAGGGTCAAGGGCCCCAGCATTTT.

CDR3 in DNA: TGTGCCAGCAGCTTAGCGGCGGGGGACTATGGCTACACCTTC. Encoded protein: CASSLAAGDYGYTF. V gene TRBV7-2 combines with J gene TRBJ1-2, with a possible D match to TRBD1 (5 bases). V lost 0 bases and J lost 3, with 8 bases in between. The CDR3 runs to 14 residues. Germline V gene lookup returns CDR1 SGHTA and CDR2 FQGNSA.

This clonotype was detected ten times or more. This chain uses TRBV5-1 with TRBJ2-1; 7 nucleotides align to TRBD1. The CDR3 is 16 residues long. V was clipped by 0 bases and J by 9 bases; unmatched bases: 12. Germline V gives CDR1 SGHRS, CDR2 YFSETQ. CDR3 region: CASSLADDRDGAEQFF. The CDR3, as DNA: TGCGCCAGCAGCTTGGCCGATGACAGGGATGGTGCTGAGCAGTTCTTC. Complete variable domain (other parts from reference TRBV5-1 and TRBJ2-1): KAGVTQTPRYLIKTRGQQVTLSCSPISGHRSVSWYQQTPGQGLQFLFEYFSETQRNKGNFPGRFSGRQFSNSRSEMNVSTLELGDSALYLCASSLADDRDGAEQFFGPGTRLTVL.

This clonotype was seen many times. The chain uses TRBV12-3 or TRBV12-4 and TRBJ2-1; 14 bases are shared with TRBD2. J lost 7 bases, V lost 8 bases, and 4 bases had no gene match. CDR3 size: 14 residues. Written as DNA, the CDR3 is TGTGCCAGCGGAGGACTAGCGGGAGGAAATGAGCAGTTCTTC. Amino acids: CASGGLAGGNEQFF.

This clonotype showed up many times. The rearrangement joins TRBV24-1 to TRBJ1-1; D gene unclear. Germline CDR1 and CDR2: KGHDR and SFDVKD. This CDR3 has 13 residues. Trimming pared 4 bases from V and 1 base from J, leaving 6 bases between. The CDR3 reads CATSEGGNTEAFF. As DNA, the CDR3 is TGTGCCACCAGTGAGGGAGGGAACACTGAAGCTTTCTTT.

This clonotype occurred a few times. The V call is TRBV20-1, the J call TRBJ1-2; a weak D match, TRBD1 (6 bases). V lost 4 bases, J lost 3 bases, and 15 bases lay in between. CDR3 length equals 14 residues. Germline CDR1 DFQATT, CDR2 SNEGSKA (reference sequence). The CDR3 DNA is TGCAGTGCTAACGACCCAAGGGGGGACTATGGCTACACCTTC. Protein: CSANDPRGDYGYTF.

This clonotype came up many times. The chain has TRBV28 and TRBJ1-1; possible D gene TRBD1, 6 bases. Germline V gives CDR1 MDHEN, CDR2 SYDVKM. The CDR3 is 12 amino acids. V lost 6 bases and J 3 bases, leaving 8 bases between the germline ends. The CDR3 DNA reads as TGTGCCAGCAGAGGGGGTGACACTGAAGCTTTCTTT. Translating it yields CASRGGDTEAFF.

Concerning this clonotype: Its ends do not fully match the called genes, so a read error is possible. This CDR3 reads CATSGRARDTQYF. In DNA form, the CDR3 reads TGTGCCACCAGCGGGAGGGCAAGAGATACGCAGTATTTT. V and J are TRBV7-2 and TRBJ2-3; 10 nucleotides agree with TRBD2. Germline CDR1 and CDR2: SGHTA and FQGNSA. The CDR3 length is 13 residues.